This TCR beta chain originates from a study of breast tumors, draining lymph nodes, adjacent tissues (dated by TCRdb to about 2016). Notes on the research overall: The study compared TCR beta repertoires across tumor, adjacent nontumor tissue and axillary lymph nodes from breast cancer patients. In human breast cancer, the study set out to evaluate how tumor, surrounding tissue and draining lymph node repertoires relate to one another and whether T cells may move between these sites. The investigation overall reported the following: Tumor T-cell repertoires showed less diversity than lymph node repertoires and more diversity than nontumor tissue repertoires, and tumor T-cell repertoires showed preferential V and J gene usage. The conclusion that tumor T cells originate in lymph nodes was presented as consistent with a hypothesis rather than as directly demonstrated. In luminal-like breast cancer, tumor and nontumor tissue repertoires resembled each other significantly more than in basal-like breast cancer. The data were judged consistent with most tumor T cells deriving from the lymph node and then expanding within tumor tissue.

This clonotype was counted many times. Which antigen it targets is not known. Per-nucleotide qualities are absent, and no much larger clonotype sits a single base away. CDR1 and CDR2 were assigned from the germline V gene (reference sequence) as SGHKS and YYEKEE. The junction shows trimming of 4 bases on V and 4 bases on J, and the gene matches do not reach 15 bases of it. The CDR3 runs 19 amino acids, cysteine and phenylalanine included. This entry keeps only the CDR3 DNA: 57 bases, framed from base 1. The sequencing machine was an Illumina HiSeq 2000. Multiplex PCR amplification was used to generate the TCR beta chain libraries. High-throughput sequencing was used to analyze the amplified TCR beta chain products. TCRdb passed the public sequencing reads through fastp at Q25 and MiXCR, retaining productive beta sequences. Each entry merges the rows of one CDR3 protein and shows their most common DNA and genes. Within this sample are under 75,000 distinct CDR3 sequences, with approximately 54% of them counted one time only. The ten largest make up approximately 18% of the sample.

The chain joins TRBV5-5 to TRBJ2-7, with 15 junctional bases fitting TRBD2. This clonotype was sampled from a female donor with breast cancer. Some clones in this sample may be carry-over from other donors' samples. The source material was breast tumor tissue. CDR3 reads: CASSPSAPGLAGGGYEQYF. The DNA reads as follows: TGTGCCAGCAGCCCATCAGCTCCGGGACTAGCGGGAGGTGGGTACGAGCAGTACTTC.